These T cell receptor beta chains were read from a single sample in a study of early T cells in non-severe SARS-CoV-2 infection. TCRdb reanalysed the 5' RACE reads using MiXCR and keeps one entry per CDR3 protein. The sample yields more than 85,000 distinct CDR3 sequences, 16% seen once. The sequencing sample was made of whole blood. The receptors originated from an adult who was a healthcare worker with PCR-confirmed SARS-CoV-2 infection or an uninfected control (not recorded which). The CDR3 runs from the conserved cysteine through the conserved F or W. Expanded clones are given a class, and other clones once, few, many or no size at all.

cdr3_aa clone_size cdr3_length j_call v_call
CASSLNPGTRGSPLHF . 16 TRBJ1-6 TRBV27
CAWSFPASGYNEQFF few 15 TRBJ2-1 TRBV30
CASSLSGNSGANVLTF many 16 TRBJ2-6 TRBV19
CASSSPGLGEDTQYF . 15 TRBJ2-3 TRBV7-2
CASSFPGYGELFF few 13 TRBJ2-2 TRBV7-6
CASSEGQEQFF . 11 TRBJ2-1 TRBV6-1
CASSPGLAGFTDTQYF few 16 TRBJ2-3 TRBV5-6
CASSLEYSREAFF few 13 TRBJ1-1 TRBV7-8
CASSMGDSSTNEKLFF . 16 TRBJ1-4 TRBV5-8
CASSLGSNSPSTDTQYF . 17 TRBJ2-3 TRBV11-3
CSASLAEAFF many 10 TRBJ1-1 TRBV20-1
CSARPGSKNIQYF few 13 TRBJ2-4 TRBV20-1
CAISESQGLNTEAFF few 15 TRBJ1-1 TRBV10-3
CASNRETGEQYF . 12 TRBJ2-7 TRBV28
CSVVGRNEQFF . 11 TRBJ2-1 TRBV29-1
CASSPGNQPQHF . 12 TRBJ1-5 TRBV28
CASSLGTGPSGNTIYF many 16 TRBJ1-3 TRBV12-3/TRBV12-4
CASSWRNSRSNNEQFF few 16 TRBJ2-1 TRBV11-2
CATSNGGDEQFF . 12 TRBJ2-1 TRBV15
CASRHRGINTEAFF . 14 TRBJ1-1 TRBV12-3/TRBV12-4
CASSPQWGVIPSGANVLTF few 19 TRBJ2-6 TRBV7-9
CASSLAVGNTEAFF few 14 TRBJ1-1 TRBV5-5
CASTRASGSTDTQYF few 15 TRBJ2-3 TRBV2
CASSLNLGQGSEKLFF . 16 TRBJ1-4 TRBV7-9
CASSLFRGGPNTGELFF . 17 TRBJ2-2 TRBV7-8
CASSLRQSNQPQHF few 14 TRBJ1-5 TRBV28